The 28 T cell receptor beta chains reported below all come from one sample, sequenced in a study of T cell responses to AZD1222 COVID-19 vaccine. The assay was immunoSEQ multiplex PCR, and TCRdb's table has in-frame clones only and misses some. The repertoire holds around 150,000 clones, with approximately 90% as singletons. Sequencing was performed on peripheral blood, taken 28 days after the second AZD1222 dose. These receptors all stem from an adult who received the AZD1222 COVID-19 vaccine.

The chain combines TRBV5-1 with TRBJ1-1; D is unresolved. Germline CDR1 SGHRS, CDR2 YFSETQ. The CDR3 loop spans 14 amino acids. V was shortened by 4 bases and J by 8 bases, with 18 bases between the two germline ends. DNA for the CDR3: TGCGCCAGCAGCCCGCAACACTACGGAGGGGAAGCTTTCTTT. This gives the protein CASSPQHYGGEAFF. Combining the CDR3 with reference TRBV5-1 and TRBJ1-1 gives the whole variable domain KAGVTQTPRYLIKTRGQQVTLSCSPISGHRSVSWYQQTPGQGLQFLFEYFSETQRNKGNFPGRFSGRQFSNSRSEMNVSTLELGDSALYLCASSPQHYGGEAFFGQGTRLTVV.

V usage is TRBV4-2 and J usage is TRBJ2-5; the match to TRBD2 covers 9 bases. Germline CDR1 LGHNA, CDR2 YNFKEQ. The junction had 6 bases not matched to a gene; V was cut back by 6 bases and J by 1 base. This CDR3 spans 15 amino acids. For the CDR3, the DNA is TGTGCCAGCAGGGCAACGACTAGCGGCCAAGAGACCCAGTACTTC. It yields the protein CASRATTSGQETQYF.

The J gene is TRBJ2-7, the V gene TRBV10-3, with 7 bases identical to TRBD1. Per the germline V gene, CDR1 is ENHRY and CDR2 is SYGVKD. The CDR3 runs to 12 residues. V shed 4 bases and J 7 bases; nucleotides not matched to a gene: 4. The CDR3 here is CAISGLRGEQYF. CDR3 DNA: TGTGCCATCAGTGGGCTCAGGGGGGAGCAGTACTTC.

The DNA for the CDR3 is TGCGCCAGCAGCTCGACAGGGGCCAACGTCCTGACTTTC. Translation gives CASSSTGANVLTF. The V gene is TRBV5-1, the J gene TRBJ2-6; D not resolved. Per germline, CDR1 SGHRS and CDR2 YFSETQ. This CDR3 contains 13 residues. The V gene lost 3 bases and the J gene lost 4 bases, with 5 bases spanning the gap.

This clone came up once. V gene TRBV28 combines with J gene TRBJ1-5, with D hard to call. V was cut by 1 base and J by 3 bases, with 13 bases left in between. The CDR3 covers 16 residues. Germline V CDR1 and CDR2: MDHEN, SYDVKM. The CDR3 nucleotides are TGTGCCAGCAGTTTATCCCCCCGGGAAGACAATCAGCCCCAGCATTTT. It is translated as CASSLSPREDNQPQHF.

This rearrangement joins TRBV5-1 to TRBJ2-7; no clear D. Germline V gene data show CDR1 as SGHRS and CDR2 as YFSETQ. Trimming left V 4 bases short and J 0 bases short, with 8 bases between. CDR3 length: 13 residues. DNA of the CDR3: TGCGCCAGCAGCATAACAAGCTCCTACGAGCAGTACTTC. Its translation: CASSITSSYEQYF.

The chain employs TRBV7-9 and TRBJ2-1; the D gene could be TRBD1 or TRBD2 (5 bases each). The V and J ends lost 5 bases and 6 bases respectively, with 11 bases between them. This CDR3 contains 13 residues. Germline values: CDR1 SEHNR, CDR2 FQNEAQ (reference sequence). This CDR3 reads CASSPRGPNEQFF. The CDR3 DNA reads TGTGCCAGCAGCCCACGGGGCCCCAATGAGCAGTTCTTC.

This chain connects TRBV21-1 to TRBJ1-1. TRBV21-1 is annotated as a pseudogene. The CDR3 runs to 12 residues. As DNA, the CDR3 is TGTGCCAGCAGCACACTCCGGGGCAGGAGTATCTTT. Protein sequence: CASSTLRGRSIF.

This clone has only one observation. The chain has TRBV19 and TRBJ1-2; tentative D call: TRBD1 (6 bases). Deletions cut 5 bases from V and 1 base from J, with 14 bases between. CDR3 size: 15 residues. CDR1 is LNHDA, CDR2 SQIVND, per germline (reference sequence). The CDR3 DNA sequence: TGTGCCAGTAGTCCGAGGCGACAGGATAACTATGGCTACACCTTC. Amino acids: CASSPRRQDNYGYTF.

The gene calls are TRBV12-3 or TRBV12-4 and TRBJ1-2, with 8 bases aligning to TRBD1. V shed 5 bases and J 5 bases; nucleotides not matched to a gene: 4. The CDR3 spans 13 residues. CDR3 DNA sequence: TGTGCCAGCAGTCAAGGACAGGGTTATGGCTACACCTTC. Its translation: CASSQGQGYGYTF.

The chain carries TRBV18 and TRBJ2-7, with D possibly TRBD2 on 5 matching bases. V was shortened by 4 bases and J by 5 bases, with 9 bases between the two germline ends. The CDR3 is 12 amino acids. The germline V gene encodes CDR1 KGHSH and CDR2 LQKENI. For the CDR3, the DNA is TGTGCCAGCTCACTCAGGACTCACGAGCAGTACTTC. Protein: CASSLRTHEQYF.

The genes are TRBV27 and TRBJ2-3; no reliable D call. Trimming cost V 8 bases and J 7 bases, with 10 bases left between them. CDR1 and CDR2 from the germline V gene are MNHEY and SMNVEV (reference sequence). The CDR3 spans 11 residues. CDR3 sequence reads: CASLSENTQYF. The CDR3 region has the DNA TGTGCCAGCCTGAGCGAAAATACGCAGTATTTT.

The genes are TRBV19 and TRBJ1-1; 7 nucleotides align to TRBD1. V lost 5 bases and J lost 3; bases outside the gene matches: 3. The CDR3 extends over 13 amino acids. From germline, CDR1 is LNHDA and CDR2 SQIVND (reference sequence). CDR3 coding DNA: TGTGCCAGTAGTGCACAGGGGCACACTGAAGCTTTCTTT. It yields the protein CASSAQGHTEAFF.

The V and J genes are TRBV4-2 and TRBJ1-5; D remains ambiguous. Trimming shortened V by 0 bases and J by 1 base, and 16 bases separated the two germline ends. This CDR3 has 18 amino acids. CDR1 is LGHNA, CDR2 YNFKEQ, per germline. CDR3 amino acids: CASSQDEDSLPSNQPQHF. The CDR3 coding sequence is TGTGCCAGCAGCCAAGATGAAGACTCACTCCCGAGCAATCAGCCCCAGCATTTT.

The V gene is TRBV18, the J gene TRBJ2-7; 10 bases agree with TRBD1. V lost 2 bases, J lost 4 bases, and 5 bases stayed unmatched. The CDR3 covers 15 residues. CDR1 KGHSH and CDR2 LQKENI come from the germline V gene. The chain's CDR3 is CASSPRTGGGYEQYF. The CDR3 coding sequence is TGTGCCAGCTCACCAAGGACAGGGGGTGGGTACGAGCAGTACTTC.

The gene calls are TRBV5-1 and TRBJ1-1; no definite D call. The CDR3 runs to 13 residues. Trimming removed 2 bases from V and 3 bases from J, with 8 bases in between. Germline CDR1 is SGHRS and CDR2 is YFSETQ. CDR3 nucleotides: TGCGCCAGCAGCTTCACGTGGGACACTGAAGCTTTCTTT. Encoded protein: CASSFTWDTEAFF.

V is TRBV18 and J is TRBJ1-1; D may be TRBD1 (5 bases). The CDR3 has 16 amino acids. Trimming left V 2 bases short and J 5 bases short, with 18 bases between. Germline CDR1 KGHSH, CDR2 LQKENI. The DNA for the CDR3 is TGTGCCAGCTCACCAACCGGGGCGTCCCTGGGTACTGAAGCTTTCTTT. Protein product: CASSPTGASLGTEAFF.

V and J are TRBV10-3 and TRBJ2-7, with D perhaps TRBD1 or TRBD2 (5 bases each). The germline V and J ends were trimmed by 0 bases and 4 bases, with 16 bases remaining between them. This CDR3 spans 16 amino acids. Per the germline V gene, CDR1 is ENHRY and CDR2 is SYGVKD. CDR3 protein: CAISESGTHPGYEQYF. The CDR3 bases are TGTGCCATCAGTGAGTCGGGGACGCACCCAGGGTACGAGCAGTACTTC.

V usage is TRBV25-1 and J usage is TRBJ2-5; D gene ambiguous. The CDR3 length is 14 residues. CDR1 and CDR2 (germline): MGHDK, SYGVNS. Trimming pared 5 bases from V and 2 bases from J, leaving 12 bases between. The CDR3 is CASSLRTEQETQYF. CDR3 sequence (DNA): TGTGCCAGCAGTCTGAGGACGGAACAAGAGACCCAGTACTTC.

The chain links TRBV15 to TRBJ1-2; D perhaps matches TRBD1 (5 bases). Germline V gene data show CDR1 as LNHNV and CDR2 as YYDKDF (reference sequence). V was shortened by 0 bases and J by 4 bases, with 21 bases between the two germline ends. The CDR3 has 18 amino acids. The CDR3 loop is CATSRDSLDTKKSYGYTF. DNA for the CDR3: TGTGCCACCAGCAGAGATTCTCTGGACACCAAGAAAAGCTATGGCTACACCTTC.

This chain uses TRBV6-2 or TRBV6-3 with TRBJ1-5; D is unclear. CDR3 length: 13 residues. The V end was cut by 5 bases, the J end by 5 bases, with 10 bases between. Germline lookup yields CDR1 MNHEY and CDR2 SVGEGT. The CDR3 is CASSDGIHQPQHF. DNA of the CDR3: TGTGCCAGCAGTGACGGTATCCATCAGCCCCAGCATTTT.

This chain links TRBV6-5 with TRBJ2-7, with 8 bases fitting TRBD1. J gave up 5 bases and V 8 bases, and 5 bases lay outside the gene matches. This CDR3 contains 12 residues. Germline CDR1 is MNHEY and CDR2 is SVGAGI. CDR3 region: CASGPGGNEQYF. CDR3 DNA: TGTGCCAGCGGGCCAGGGGGCAACGAGCAGTACTTC.

This clone is a singleton in its sample. The V and J genes are TRBV6-2 or TRBV6-3 and TRBJ2-7, with D tentatively TRBD2 (5 bases). V dropped 2 bases and J dropped 2 bases, with 16 bases sitting between them. Germline V lookup: CDR1 MNHEY, CDR2 SVGEGT. The CDR3 length is 16 residues. The CDR3 nucleotides read TGTGCCAGCAGTTACCCCGGACTTAACAGACCCTACGAGCAGTACTTC. It translates to CASSYPGLNRPYEQYF.

For this clone: One junction end does not reproduce the germline sequence, and a read error may be involved. This chain joins TRBV6-6 and TRBJ2-7; TRBD2 is a possible D gene (6 bases). Germline V gene data show CDR1 as MNHNY and CDR2 as SVGAGI (reference sequence). CDR3 length equals 12 residues. CDR3 bases: TGTGCCAGCAGTAAAACGGGGACTCCAGCCGATTTC. Protein: CASSKTGTPADF.

V and J are TRBV24-1 and TRBJ1-5, with TRBD1 matching over 7 bases. This CDR3 spans 15 amino acids. V shed 7 bases, J shed 2 bases, and the junction held 7 bases outside the gene matches. CDR1 is KGHDR and CDR2 is SFDVKD in the germline V gene. The CDR3 coding sequence is TGTGCCACCAGCCTAACAGGGGAAGGCAATCAGCCCCAGCATTTT. Translation: CATSLTGEGNQPQHF.

The V call is TRBV28, the J call TRBJ1-5, with a weak D call TRBD1 (5 bases). Trimming stripped 4 bases from V and 1 base from J, with 17 bases between. This CDR3 has 17 residues. CDR1 and CDR2 (germline): MDHEN, SYDVKM. The DNA for the CDR3 is TGTGCCAGCAGTTCGTTGCCCAGAGGGGTGAGCAATCAGCCCCAGCATTTT. Amino acid sequence: CASSSLPRGVSNQPQHF. Drawing the rest from reference TRBV28 and TRBJ1-5, the complete variable domain is DVKVTQSSRYLVKRTGEKVFLECVQDMDHENMFWYRQDPGLGLRLIYFSYDVKMKEKGDIPEGYSVSREKKERFSLILESASTNQTSMYLCASSSLPRGVSNQPQHFGDGTRLSIL.

The V gene is TRBV11-2, the J gene TRBJ2-7; D is unresolved. CDR3 length: 14 residues. Germline V gene data show CDR1 as SGHAT and CDR2 as FQNNGV. Trimming took off 2 bases at V and 3 bases at J, with 11 bases between the two ends. CDR3 coding DNA: TGTGCCAGCAGCTTAAGCCCCAAGATCTACGAGCAGTACTTC. Its translation: CASSLSPKIYEQYF.

V and J are TRBV9 and TRBJ2-3, with TRBD2 matching 14 bases. Germline CDR1 SGDLS, CDR2 YYNGEE. This CDR3 spans 16 amino acids. V trimming: 3 bases; J trimming: 1 base; junction bases outside the gene matches: 1. The CDR3 DNA sequence: TGTGCCAGCAGCGCGGGACTAGCGGGAGGCACAGATACGCAGTATTTT. Protein: CASSAGLAGGTDTQYF.